A single T cell receptor beta chain is shown here with its context. The antigen is undetermined. Deletions cut 11 bases from V and 1 base from J, with 14 bases between. In germline, CDR1 is MNHNY, CDR2 SVGAGI (reference sequence). The CDR3 consists of 13 residues. The sample is drawn from a study of radiation and T cells in renal cell carcinoma. The table came from immunoSEQ multiplex PCR; TCRdb's copy has only in-frame clones and leaves some out. The table lists some 100,000 clones, about 79% of them singletons. Time point given: baseline pretreatment blood. Treatment defined: 15 Gy SBRT to primary tumor, nephrectomy 4 weeks later. Serial blood draws occurred at baseline and 2 and 4 weeks post-SBRT. This renal cell carcinoma was of the clear cell type. Whole-study findings and limits: Without pretreatment biopsies, baseline tumor clonotype presence was undetermined.

The sample in question was blood, obtained from a patient whose treatment included radiotherapy and nephrectomy. The TCR originated in a man between 60 and 70 years old with renal cell carcinoma. This chain joins TRBV6-6 and TRBJ1-2; D gene uncertain. CDR3 loop: CAAFLKGNYGYTF. CDR3 DNA sequence: TGTGCCGCGTTTCTCAAGGGTAACTATGGCTACACCTTC.